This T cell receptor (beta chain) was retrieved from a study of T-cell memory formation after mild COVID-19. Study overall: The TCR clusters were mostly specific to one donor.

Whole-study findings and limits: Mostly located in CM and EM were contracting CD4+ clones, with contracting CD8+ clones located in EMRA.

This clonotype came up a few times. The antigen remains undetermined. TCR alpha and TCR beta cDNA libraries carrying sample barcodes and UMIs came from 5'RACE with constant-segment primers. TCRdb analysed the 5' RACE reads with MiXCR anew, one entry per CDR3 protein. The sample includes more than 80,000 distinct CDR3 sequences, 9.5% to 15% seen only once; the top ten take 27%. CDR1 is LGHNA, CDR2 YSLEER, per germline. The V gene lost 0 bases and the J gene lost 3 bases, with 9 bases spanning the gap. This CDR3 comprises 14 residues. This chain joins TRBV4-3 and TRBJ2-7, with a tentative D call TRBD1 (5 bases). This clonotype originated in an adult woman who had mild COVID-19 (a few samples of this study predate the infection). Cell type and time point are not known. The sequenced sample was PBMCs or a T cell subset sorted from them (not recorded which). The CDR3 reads CASSQDKQVYEQYF. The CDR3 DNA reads TGCGCCAGCAGCCAAGATAAACAGGTCTACGAGCAGTACTTC.